Listed below are T cell receptor beta chains from one sample, sequenced in a study of shared clonotypes between healthy human individuals. Using immunoSEQ multiplex PCR, the repertoire was profiled, and TCRdb retains in-frame clones only, with some absent. The table records fewer than 3 million clones, around 93% of them present only once. Sequenced: naive CD4+ T cells from PBMCs. Every receptor here comes from a man between 18 and 29 years old in good health. Some clones in this sample may be carry-over from other donors' samples. Each CDR3 is given with its conserved first and last residue. The D gene is left open where the match is weak. The listing skips clone size in some rows; elsewhere it reads once, few, many or a size class.

TRBJ2-5 | once | . | TRBV6-5 | TGTGCCAGCAGTTATACAGCCTTCCAAGAGACCCAGTACTTC | CASSYTAFQETQYF
TRBJ2-7 | . | TRBD2 | TRBV15 | TGTGCCACCAGCAGAGATCGGCTAGCGGGGGCCTACGAGCAGTACTTC | CATSRDRLAGAYEQYF
TRBJ2-5 | . | TRBD2 | TRBV2 | TGTGCCGGAGCCCCAGAACGGGAGGCCCCCCCCAATCAGTACTTC | CAGAPEREAPPNQYF
TRBJ2-3 | . | . | TRBV7-3 | TGTGCCAGCAGCTTAGGGCAATCGGGGAGAGATACGCAGTATTTT | CASSLGQSGRDTQYF
TRBJ2-7 | . | TRBD1 | TRBV7-2 | TGTGCCAGCAGCCTCGGGACAGTTGGATACGAGCAGTACTTC | CASSLGTVGYEQYF
TRBJ1-1 | . | TRBD1 | TRBV7-9 | TGTGCCAGCAGCAGCTCCGGGACAGGGGGCGGTGAAGCTTTCTTT | CASSSSGTGGGEAFF
TRBJ2-7 | once | . | TRBV6-1 | TGTGCCAGCAGTGGTAATTTCCCGACGAAACCCTACGAGCAGTACTTC | CASSGNFPTKPYEQYF
TRBJ2-7 | . | . | TRBV2 | TGTGCCAGCAGTCTCCAAGATCGTACGTACTTC | CASSLQDRTYF
TRBJ1-2 | . | . | TRBV28 | TGTGCCAGCAGTTTATTGATCGAGGGAGGCTACACCTTC | CASSLLIEGGYTF
TRBJ2-7 | . | . | TRBV7-9 | TGTGCCAGCAGCTTAGGGACTCCCTACGAGCAGTACTTC | CASSLGTPYEQYF
TRBJ2-3 | once | . | TRBV9 | TGTGCCAGCAGCGTCTCGGGAGCAGATACGCAGTATTTT | CASSVSGADTQYF
TRBJ2-2 | . | TRBD1 | TRBV5-1 | TGCGCCAGCAGCTTAGTACAGGGGGCTAACACCGGGGAGCTGTTTTTT | CASSLVQGANTGELFF
TRBJ2-2 | . | TRBD1 | TRBV27 | TGTGCCAGCACCCAAGGGACAGGAAGATTCGTCTCCGGGGAGCTGTTTTTT | CASTQGTGRFVSGELFF
TRBJ2-7 | once | . | TRBV21-1 | TGTGCCAGCAGCAAAAGGCAGTACGAGCAGTACTTC | CASSKRQYEQYF
TRBJ2-7 | . | . | TRBV7-8 | TGTGCCAGCGGCCGACTAGAAACAAAGACATACGAGCAGTACTTC | CASGRLETKTYEQYF
TRBJ2-3 | . | . | TRBV5-1 | TGCGCCAGCAGCTTCAGGGGGGGGACCACAGATACGCAGTATTTT | CASSFRGGTTDTQYF
TRBJ2-5 | . | . | TRBV4-1 | TGCGCCAGCAGCCAGGCGTTAACCAGGGAGACCCAGTACTTC | CASSQALTRETQYF
TRBJ1-1 | . | TRBD1 | TRBV28 | TGTGCCAGCAGCCGGACAGGGGACACTGAAGCTTTCTTT | CASSRTGDTEAFF
TRBJ1-2 | . | . | TRBV4-1 | TGCGCCAGCAGCCAAGATCGGGGGGCTACCAGGCAGGTCGGTGGCTACACCTTC | CASSQDRGATRQVGGYTF
TRBJ1-1 | . | . | TRBV30 | TGTGCCTGGAGTGTTTTTGGGCAACAGCCACTATTCTTGAACACTGAAGCTTTCTTT | CAWSVFGQQPLFLNTEAFF
TRBJ2-1 | . | . | TRBV2 | TGTGCCAGCAGATGGCTTTCCAATGAGCAGTTCTTC | CASRWLSNEQFF
TRBJ2-7 | . | . | TRBV4-1 | TGCGCCAGCAGCCAAGATCGAGTAGGGTCTTACGAGCAGTACTTC | CASSQDRVGSYEQYF
TRBJ2-3 | once | TRBD2 | TRBV5-1 | TGCGCCAGCAGTCCACTAGCGGGAGGTTGGGATACGCAGTATTTT | CASSPLAGGWDTQYF
TRBJ2-5 | . | TRBD2 | TRBV5-1 | TGCGCCAGCAGCTTGGCCTTAGCGGGAGCGGAGACCCAGTACTTC | CASSLALAGAETQYF
TRBJ2-1 | . | . | TRBV5-1 | TGCGCCAGCAGCTTGGAATTGGTCTACAATGAGCAGTTCTTC | CASSLELVYNEQFF
TRBJ1-4 | . | TRBD1 | TRBV28 | TGTGCCAGCAGTTCCCCCGGACAGGTGGGGCGTGAAAAACTGTTTTTT | CASSSPGQVGREKLFF
TRBJ1-1 | . | TRBD1 | TRBV7-9 | TGTGCCAGCAGCTTATTAGGGGGCAGAGTAGATGAAGCTTTCTTT | CASSLLGGRVDEAFF
TRBJ2-1 | . | . | TRBV7-8 | TGTGCCAGCAGCTTAGTCGTGGGGTCCACCTACAATGAGCAGTTCTTC | CASSLVVGSTYNEQFF
TRBJ2-7 | . | TRBD2 | TRBV30 | TGTGCCTGGAGTGTTACTAGCGGGATCTACGAGCAGTACTTC | CAWSVTSGIYEQYF
TRBJ2-4 | . | . | TRBV5-6 | TGTGCCAGCAGCTTGGGTTTAGCCAAAAACATTCAGTACTTC | CASSLGLAKNIQYF
TRBJ2-6 | . | TRBD1 | TRBV30 | TGTGCCTGGCTAAGTTTAACGCGGACAGGGGGCAAACTAAGCTCTGGGGCCAACGTCCTGACTTTC | CAWLSLTRTGGKLSSGANVLTF
TRBJ2-7 | . | . | TRBV27 | TGTGCCAGCAGCCTAGCAATCGGAGCGGCCTACGAGCAGTACTTC | CASSLAIGAAYEQYF
TRBJ2-7 | . | . | TRBV6-1 | TGTGCCAGCAGTGATGCAGGCCTCTTCCACCGGACCTACGAGCAGTACTTC | CASSDAGLFHRTYEQYF
TRBJ2-1 | . | TRBD2 | TRBV5-4 | TGTGCCAGCAGCTCGGGACTAGCGAGCCGCTCCTACAATGAGCAGTTCTTC | CASSSGLASRSYNEQFF
TRBJ1-2 | . | TRBD1 | TRBV18 | TGTGCCAGCTCACCCGAAGACAGGGGCTATGGCTACACCTTC | CASSPEDRGYGYTF
TRBJ2-7 | . | . | TRBV27 | TGTGCCAGCAGGGGCCGGAACCCCTACGAGCAGTACTTC | CASRGRNPYEQYF
TRBJ2-3 | . | . | TRBV28 | TGTGCCAGCTTGACAGTCCGCGAGGGTACGCAGTATTTT | CASLTVREGTQYF
TRBJ2-7 | . | . | TRBV18 | TGTGCCAGCTCACCTCGACTCATTGGGGCAGCCCACGAGCAGTACTTC | CASSPRLIGAAHEQYF
TRBJ1-1 | . | . | TRBV5-1 | TGCGCCAGCAGCCCCCAGGGGAACACTGAAGCTTTCTTT | CASSPQGNTEAFF
TRBJ2-5 | . | . | TRBV6-6 | TGTGCCAGCAGCCGGCCGGACGGCCGGGAGACCCAGTACTTC | CASSRPDGRETQYF
TRBJ2-3 | . | TRBD2 | TRBV2 | TGTGCCAGCAGCATCCTAGCGGGAACAGATACGCAGTATTTT | CASSILAGTDTQYF
TRBJ1-1 | . | . | TRBV27 | TGTGCCAGCAGGACCGTCGTCTCCGCCACAGCGAACACTGAAGCTTTCTTT | CASRTVVSATANTEAFF
TRBJ2-7 | . | . | TRBV6-5 | TGTGCCAGCAGTTTTTCCCGGACTTCCTACGAGCAGTACTTC | CASSFSRTSYEQYF
TRBJ2-7 | . | . | TRBV27 | TGTGCCAGCAGCCGCGGACTGATTCAATACGAGCAGTACTTC | CASSRGLIQYEQYF
TRBJ2-7 | . | . | TRBV5-1 | TGCGCCAGCAGCTTCACCCGGGACTTGGGCTCCTACGAGCAGTACTTC | CASSFTRDLGSYEQYF
TRBJ2-5 | . | . | TRBV11-2 | TGTGCCAGCAGCTTACGCTTAGCGATTCAAGAGACCCAGTACTTC | CASSLRLAIQETQYF
TRBJ1-3 | . | . | TRBV5-8 | TGTGCCAGCAGCTTGGCGGTCCTCTCTGGAAACACCATATATTTT | CASSLAVLSGNTIYF
TRBJ1-1 | . | TRBD1 | TRBV25-1 | TGTGCCAGCAGTGGCCTCAGGGGGCGGCTTGACAACACTGAAGCTTTCTTT | CASSGLRGRLDNTEAFF